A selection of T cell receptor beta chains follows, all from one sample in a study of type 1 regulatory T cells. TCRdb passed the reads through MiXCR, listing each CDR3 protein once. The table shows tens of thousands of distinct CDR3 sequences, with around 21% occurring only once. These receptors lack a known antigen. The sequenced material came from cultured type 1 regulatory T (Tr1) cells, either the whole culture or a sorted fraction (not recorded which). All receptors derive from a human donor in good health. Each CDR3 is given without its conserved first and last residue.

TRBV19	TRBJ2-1	ASSIRSLAGNEQF
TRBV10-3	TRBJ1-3	AISGTDTGNTIY
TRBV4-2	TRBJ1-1	ASSHQGGGDTEAF
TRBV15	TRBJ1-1	ATSGHTNARTEAF
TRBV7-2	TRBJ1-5	ASSSTGSSNQPQH
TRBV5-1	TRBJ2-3	ASSLAKDRVRNTQY
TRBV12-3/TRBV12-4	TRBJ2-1	ASTREWGDNEQF
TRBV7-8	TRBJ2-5	ASSPRKGGRETQY
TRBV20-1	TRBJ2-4	SAKDRGPDIQY
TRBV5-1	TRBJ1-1	ASSLDPLSTEAF
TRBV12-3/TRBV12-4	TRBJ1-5	ASSLSAQPQH
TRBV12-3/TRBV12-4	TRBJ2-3	ASHTREKPTDTQY
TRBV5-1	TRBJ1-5	ASSWDSNQPQH
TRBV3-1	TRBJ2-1	ASSTSTSEQF
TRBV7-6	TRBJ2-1	ASSLTVGGAGGRSAPTYQQF
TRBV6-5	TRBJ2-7	ASSARQGWSREQY
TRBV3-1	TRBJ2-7	ASSQVASYEQY
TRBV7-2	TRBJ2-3	ASSPQRSTDTQY
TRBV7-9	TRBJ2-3	ASSLDRKSTDTQY
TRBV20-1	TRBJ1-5	SAKQGMGSQPQH
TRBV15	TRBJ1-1	ATRTGTNTEAF
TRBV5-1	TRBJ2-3	ASSLGSSGTDTQY
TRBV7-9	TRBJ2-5	ASSGRVRGTQY
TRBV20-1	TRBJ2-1	SARDVENSYNEQF
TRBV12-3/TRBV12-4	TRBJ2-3	ASSRRGLSDTQY
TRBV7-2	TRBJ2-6	ASSLGANVLT
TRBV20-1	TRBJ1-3	SARDGRAITSGNTIY
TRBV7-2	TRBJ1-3	ASSLNVQTGNTIY
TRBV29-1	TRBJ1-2	SVHNYGYT
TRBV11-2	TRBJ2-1	ASSPRLAGVEF
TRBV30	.	AWRTGASNRSPLH
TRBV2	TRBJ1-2	ASRPDRDLGYT
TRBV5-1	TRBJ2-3	ASSSSSTDTQY
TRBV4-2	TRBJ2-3	ASSQPPLAAQY
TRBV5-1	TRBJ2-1	ASSSGLAEQF
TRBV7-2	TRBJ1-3	ASSFTGDGNTIY
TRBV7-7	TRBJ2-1	ASSWGQGEGEQF
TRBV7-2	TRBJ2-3	ASTSTHGDTQY
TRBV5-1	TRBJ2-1	ASSLISSGRASGNEQF
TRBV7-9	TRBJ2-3	ASSPWTSGRSADTQY
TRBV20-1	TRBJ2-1	SARDHGVKF
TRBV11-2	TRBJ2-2	ASSSSAGTPRTV
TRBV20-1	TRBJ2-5	SATNPGTAKETQY
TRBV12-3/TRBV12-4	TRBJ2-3	ASRTGTRPDTQY
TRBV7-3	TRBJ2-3	ASSSDRNTDTQY
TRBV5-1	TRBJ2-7	ASSLERKGYEQY
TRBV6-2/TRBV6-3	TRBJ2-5	ASSIGTSGSGTQY
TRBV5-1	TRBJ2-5	ASSYGTGSREETQY
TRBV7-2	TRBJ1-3	ASSLERARPSSGNTIY
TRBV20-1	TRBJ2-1	SAPPWGGRNEQF